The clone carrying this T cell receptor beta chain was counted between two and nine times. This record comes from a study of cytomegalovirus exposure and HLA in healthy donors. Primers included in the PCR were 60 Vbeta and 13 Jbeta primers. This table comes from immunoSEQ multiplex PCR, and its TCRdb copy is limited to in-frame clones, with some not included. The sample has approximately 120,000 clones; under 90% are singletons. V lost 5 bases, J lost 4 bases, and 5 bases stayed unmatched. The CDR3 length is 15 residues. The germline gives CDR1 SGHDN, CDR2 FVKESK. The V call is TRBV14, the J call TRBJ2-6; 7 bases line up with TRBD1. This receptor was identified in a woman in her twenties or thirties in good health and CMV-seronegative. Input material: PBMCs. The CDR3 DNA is TGTGCCAGCAGCAAGGGGGCGTCGGGGGCCAACGTCCTGACTTTC. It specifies CASSKGASGANVLTF.